This TCR beta chain was found in a study of T-cell reconstitution after alpha-beta-depleted transplantation in children. The study, taken as a whole, reports: The study reportedly traced alpha-beta T cells about two months after transplant to several hundred expanded graft clones.

This clonotype was observed a few times. Its antigen is not known. Germline CDR1 SGHTA, CDR2 FQGTGA. The CDR3 sequence is 16 residues long. V shed 3 bases, J shed 7 bases, and the junction held 10 bases outside the gene matches. During its preparation, the TCRbeta library received unique molecular identifiers. TCRdb independently ran MiXCR on the PCR reads; one entry per CDR3 protein. The table shows 610,000 or so distinct CDR3 sequences, with roughly a quarter occurring only once. The chain couples TRBV7-3 to TRBJ2-1; 9 bases map to TRBD2. The receptor was derived from a boy in the first two years of life with Wiskott-Aldrich syndrome, due to receive a stem cell transplant. Sequenced material: PBMCs, taken before TCRalphabeta/CD19-depleted stem cell transplant. This chain's CDR3 is CASSFGLAGAGNEQFF. CDR3 in DNA: TGTGCCAGCAGCTTTGGGTTAGCGGGAGCGGGTAATGAGCAGTTCTTC. Variable domain in full (rest from reference TRBV7-3 and TRBJ2-1): GAGVSQTPSNKVTEKGKYVELRCDPISGHTALYWYRQSLGQGPEFLIYFQGTGAADDSGLPNDRFFAVRPEGSVSTLKIQRTERGDSAVYLCASSFGLAGAGNEQFFGPGTRLTVL.